The 29 T cell receptor beta chains reported below all come from one sample, sequenced in a study of spatial heterogeneity in lung cancer. Overall study results and limits: Tracking of tumor mutation counts was seen in expanded intratumoral alpha and beta TCR counts.

The time point is: sample taken at primary tumor resection. TCRdb reprocessed the 5' RACE reads via MiXCR and lists one record per CDR3 protein. The sample consists of around 21,000 distinct CDR3 sequences, more than 4.5% of them appearing once. For these receptors, no antigen is known. This sample comprised lung tumor tissue, obtained at surgery. Source of these receptors: a male donor with early-stage non-small cell lung cancer.

The V and J genes are TRBV6-2 or TRBV6-3 and TRBJ2-5; the match to TRBD1 covers 7 bases. Germline CDR1 and CDR2: MNHEY and SVGEGT. The CDR3 loop spans 15 amino acids. J was trimmed by 3 bases and V by 7 bases; bases with no gene match: 11. The CDR3 bases are TGTGCCAGCACCAGACACGGACAGGAAAAAGAGACCCAGTACTTC. Residues: CASTRHGQEKETQYF.

In its sample, this clonotype was seen many times. V and J are TRBV28 and TRBJ1-1, with D possibly being TRBD1 (6 bases). This CDR3 is built from 14 residues. V lost 5 bases and J lost 2, with 12 bases in between. The germline V gene encodes CDR1 MDHEN and CDR2 SYDVKM. CDR3 bases: TGTGCCAGCAGTGGGCCAGGGGAAAACACTGAAGCTTTCTTT. Translated: CASSGPGENTEAFF.

This clonotype has at least ten counts. CDR3 bases: TGTGCCAGCAGCTCTGACCGACAGGGCCTCTATGGCTACACCTTC. Protein sequence: CASSSDRQGLYGYTF. The chain carries TRBV9 and TRBJ1-2; TRBD1 agrees at 7 bases. This CDR3 is 15 amino acids long. Unmatched junction bases numbered 10, after V lost 4 bases and J lost 4 bases. Germline V gene lookup returns CDR1 SGDLS and CDR2 YYNGEE.

Notes on this clonotype: This could be a read error, since a much larger clone is one nucleotide away. The conserved final phenylalanine or tryptophan is absent from the CDR3, which likely points to a read error. The chain couples TRBV30 to TRBJ2-3, with 9 bases aligning to TRBD2. The CDR3 covers 14 residues. After removal of 4 bases from V and 3 bases from J, the junction contained 5 bases not matched to a gene. The germline V gene has CDR1 GTSNPN and CDR2 SVGIG (reference sequence). CDR3 sequence: CAWTGLAGTDTQYL. CDR3 sequence (DNA): TGTGCCTGGACCGGCCTAGCGGGGACAGATACGCAGTATTTG.

The table lists this clonotype with many counts. The rearrangement joins TRBV12-3 or TRBV12-4 to TRBJ2-3, with 12 bases aligning to TRBD2. With V trimmed by 7 bases and J by 4 bases, 9 bases remained unmatched. The CDR3 length is 16 residues. CDR3 loop: CASTPRLAGVADTQYF. In nucleotides, the CDR3 is TGTGCCAGCACCCCAAGACTAGCGGGAGTTGCAGATACGCAGTATTTT.

This clonotype was observed many times. The chain is built from TRBV5-1 and TRBJ2-1; the D gene could be TRBD1 or TRBD2 (5 bases each). Germline V CDR1 and CDR2: SGHRS, YFSETQ. V gave up 6 bases and J gave up 11 bases, with 15 bases separating them. The CDR3 is 12 amino acids. The CDR3 DNA follows: TGCGCCAGCACCCCTGGGCTGGGACAGCAGTTCTTC. Its protein product is CASTPGLGQQFF.

This clonotype was seen many times. The rearrangement links TRBV5-1 to TRBJ2-5, with 9 nucleotides matching TRBD2. The V gene's germline CDR1 is SGHRS and CDR2 YFSETQ. The V gene end was trimmed by 3 bases and the J gene end by 4 bases; junction bases not matched to a gene: 7. This CDR3 spans 15 amino acids. In nucleotides, the CDR3 is TGCGCCAGCAGCTCCCAACCAGCGGGGGGAGAGACCCAGTACTTC. Its protein is CASSSQPAGGETQYF.

This clonotype has ten or more counts. This chain uses TRBV6-5 with TRBJ2-5, with 9 positions matching TRBD2. This CDR3 spans 17 amino acids. The J segment lost 5 bases and the V segment lost 6 bases, leaving 16 bases of the junction unmatched. Germline values: CDR1 MNHEY, CDR2 SVGAGI. The CDR3 nucleotides are TGTGCCAGCAGCCAAGTCTGGCGGGGGGGCCGATCGGAGACCCAGTACTTC. It specifies CASSQVWRGGRSETQYF.

Ten or more counts support this clonotype. The J gene is TRBJ2-1, the V gene TRBV30; D is perhaps TRBD2 (6 bases). Deletions cut 0 bases from V and 5 bases from J, with 11 bases between. Germline values: CDR1 GTSNPN, CDR2 SVGIG (reference sequence). The CDR3 loop spans 14 amino acids. CDR3 in amino acids: CAWSVNGGDNEQFF. The CDR3 region has the DNA TGTGCCTGGAGTGTAAACGGGGGTGACAATGAGCAGTTCTTC.

The chain has TRBV9 and TRBJ2-3; maybe TRBD2 (6 bases). This CDR3 comprises 15 residues. The germline gives CDR1 SGDLS, CDR2 YYNGEE. Trimming pared 1 base from V and 7 bases from J, leaving 16 bases between. CDR3 protein: CASSVRVGGPNTQYF. The CDR3 DNA reads as TGTGCCAGCAGCGTAAGGGTGGGAGGTCCAAATACGCAGTATTTT.

This clonotype has ten or more counts. This rearrangement joins TRBV28 to TRBJ2-7; TRBD1 aligns across 8 bases. The CDR3 is made up of 14 amino acids. V gave up 5 bases and J gave up 5 bases; unmatched junction bases: 8. Germline CDR1 is MDHEN and CDR2 is SYDVKM. CDR3 sequence reads: CASSTPDRVHEQYF. CDR3 nucleotide sequence: TGTGCCAGCAGTACCCCGGACAGGGTCCACGAGCAGTACTTC.

This clonotype was recorded at least ten times. The CDR3 DNA reads TGTGCCAGCAGCTCTCGTCCCACCGGGCTCTCCTACGAGCAGTACTTC. Translated, it gives CASSSRPTGLSYEQYF. The chain recombines TRBV11-1 with TRBJ2-7; the D is unclear. V lost 4 bases, J lost 0 bases, and 16 bases lay in between. Germline V CDR1 and CDR2: SGHAT, FQDESV (reference sequence). CDR3 length: 16 residues.

A note on this clonotype: A much larger clonotype is one base distant, so this may be a read error. The rearrangement uses TRBV9 and TRBJ2-3; no definite D call. This CDR3 has 13 amino acids. Germline CDR1 reads SGDLS; CDR2 reads YYNGEE. The chain's CDR3 is CGSSIQDGDTQYF. Here the CDR3 DNA reads TGTGGCAGCAGCATCCAGGACGGCGATACGCAGTATTTT.

At least ten counts were recorded for this clonotype. The chain couples TRBV21-1 to TRBJ2-1; TRBD2 was called by the table and not checked on the DNA. TRBV21-1 constitutes a pseudogene. This CDR3 region has 13 residues. For the CDR3, the DNA is TGTGCCAGCGGGACTAGCGGTTACAATGAGCAGTTCTTC. Translating it yields CASGTSGYNEQFF.

This clonotype is termed medium-sized. The J gene is TRBJ2-6, the V gene TRBV28, with D possibly matching TRBD1 (6 bases). The CDR3 is 17 amino acids. Per germline, CDR1 MDHEN and CDR2 SYDVKM. The ends were cut back, 5 bases at V and 0 bases at J, with 14 bases in the middle. CDR3 region: CASSRRQAPSGANVLTF. The CDR3 DNA reads as TGTGCCAGCAGTCGGAGACAGGCCCCCTCTGGGGCCAACGTCCTGACTTTC.

This clonotype was counted many times. This chain uses TRBV9 with TRBJ2-7; no clear D. Germline assignment: CDR1 SGDLS and CDR2 YYNGEE. V lost 0 bases and J lost 0, with 10 bases in between. This CDR3 is 15 amino acids long. The CDR3 loop is CASSVGGASSYEQYF. The CDR3 coding sequence is TGTGCCAGCAGCGTAGGAGGAGCAAGCTCCTACGAGCAGTACTTC.

This clonotype was counted many times. The gene calls are TRBV27 and TRBJ2-7; the match to TRBD1 covers 9 bases. Germline assignment: CDR1 MNHEY and CDR2 SMNVEV (reference sequence). V trimming: 2 bases; J trimming: 3 bases; junction bases outside the gene matches: 8. The CDR3 spans 16 residues. The CDR3 loop reads CASSLGAGQGYYEQYF. The CDR3, as DNA: TGTGCCAGCAGTTTAGGGGCGGGACAGGGATACTACGAGCAGTACTTC.

There are many counts of this clonotype. The chain links TRBV28 to TRBJ1-5; 7 bases line up with TRBD1. Germline lookup yields CDR1 MDHEN and CDR2 SYDVKM. The length of the CDR3 is 12 residues. J gave up 4 bases and V 10 bases, and 4 bases lay outside the gene matches. The CDR3 reads CANGQENQPQHF. CDR3 nucleotides: TGTGCCAACGGACAGGAAAATCAGCCCCAGCATTTT.

The chain joins TRBV27 to TRBJ2-7, with TRBD1 as a possible D gene (6 bases). The CDR3 sequence is 11 residues long. Per germline, CDR1 MNHEY and CDR2 SMNVEV (reference sequence). Trimming left V 9 bases short and J 1 base short, with 7 bases between. CDR3: CARDRSYEQYF. In DNA form, the CDR3 reads TGTGCCAGAGACAGGTCCTACGAGCAGTACTTC.

This clonotype was seen at least ten times. This chain connects TRBV11-2 to TRBJ1-2; D uncertain. Trimming removed 6 bases from V and 2 bases from J, with 10 bases in between. The CDR3 extends over 13 amino acids. The germline V gene encodes CDR1 SGHAT and CDR2 FQNNGV. The CDR3 region is CASSHTENYGYTF. The DNA for the CDR3 is TGTGCCAGCAGTCACACGGAGAACTATGGCTACACCTTC.

There are many counts of this clonotype. This sequence joins TRBV4-3 and TRBJ2-2; D is undetermined. V dropped 0 bases and J dropped 3 bases, with 11 bases sitting between them. Germline V gene sequence: CDR1 LGHNA, CDR2 YSLEER. This CDR3 is 16 amino acids long. CDR3 amino acids: CASSQDPRIHTGELFF. The CDR3 DNA sequence: TGCGCCAGCAGCCAAGACCCCCGGATTCACACCGGGGAGCTGTTTTTT.

V and J are TRBV7-2 and TRBJ1-2, with D maybe TRBD1 (5 bases). Trimming pared 5 bases from V and 7 bases from J, leaving 32 bases between. The CDR3 extends over 19 amino acids. Germline CDR1 SGHTA, CDR2 FQGNSA. The CDR3 here is CASSLLGPMETQGGSGYTF. In nucleotides, the CDR3 is TGTGCCAGCAGCCTGTTGGGACCGATGGAGACGCAGGGTGGCTCTGGCTACACCTTC.

In its sample, this clonotype was seen many times. This chain links TRBV2 with TRBJ2-3, with 8 bases identical to TRBD2. Trimming removed 8 bases from V and 6 bases from J; junction bases left unmatched: 7. CDR1 SNHLY and CDR2 FYNNEI come from the germline V gene. The CDR3 is made up of 13 amino acids. CDR3 coding DNA: TGTGCCAGCCAGGGGACTAGAGGCGATACGCAGTATTTT. It yields the protein CASQGTRGDTQYF.

This clonotype was observed many times. The chain employs TRBV7-2 and TRBJ2-1, with D perhaps matching TRBD1 (6 bases). V dropped 1 base and J dropped 0 bases, with 16 bases sitting between them. Germline assignment: CDR1 SGHTA and CDR2 FQGNSA. The CDR3 spans 18 residues. CDR3 region: CASSLVGRQVPSYNEQFF. The CDR3 DNA is TGTGCCAGCAGCTTAGTGGGACGACAGGTTCCCTCCTACAATGAGCAGTTCTTC.

This clonotype was seen repeatedly, ten times or more. The chain recombines TRBV5-5 with TRBJ1-1, with a tentative D call TRBD1 (6 bases). The CDR3 contains 14 residues. CDR1 is SGHKS and CDR2 is YYEKEE in the germline V gene (reference sequence). Trimming stripped 4 bases from V and 4 bases from J, with 14 bases between. The CDR3, as DNA: TGTGCCAGCAGCGATCAGGGGTTCGGCACTGAAGCTTTCTTT. Translating gives CASSDQGFGTEAFF.

This clonotype was counted many times. V usage is TRBV27 and J usage is TRBJ2-2, with a possible D match to TRBD2 (6 bases). Trimming stripped 3 bases from V and 8 bases from J, with 16 bases between. CDR3 length equals 15 residues. Germline V lookup: CDR1 MNHEY, CDR2 SMNVEV (reference sequence). CDR3 nucleotide sequence: TGTGCCAGCAGTTTTGCGGGGTCGTTCATGGGGGAGCTGTTTTTT. Translation gives CASSFAGSFMGELFF.

This clonotype occurred a few times. A much larger clone differs from this one at a single base, so this may be a read error. The CDR3 region is CANSQGQLNYNEQFF. The CDR3 nucleotides read TGTGCCAACAGCCAAGGACAGCTAAACTACAATGAGCAGTTCTTC. The V gene is TRBV3-1, the J gene TRBJ2-1; tentative D call: TRBD1 (6 bases). CDR1 is LGHDT and CDR2 is YNNKEL in the germline V gene (reference sequence). The CDR3 extends over 15 amino acids.

This clonotype was found many times. V and J are TRBV12-3 or TRBV12-4 and TRBJ1-1; 10 bases line up with TRBD1. The ends lost 4 bases at V and 6 bases at J; junction bases unmatched: 8. The CDR3 extends over 15 amino acids. This CDR3 reads CASSSRGTGDSEAFF. The CDR3 DNA reads as TGTGCCAGCAGTTCCCGCGGGACAGGGGATTCTGAAGCTTTCTTT.

In its sample, this clonotype was seen many times. The chain combines TRBV7-8 with TRBJ2-2; D uncertain. Trimming left V 2 bases short and J 0 bases short, with 13 bases between. Germline V gene lookup returns CDR1 SGHVS and CDR2 FQNEAQ. CDR3 size: 17 residues. The CDR3 sequence: CASSLFNRRTNTGELFF. The CDR3 nucleotides are TGTGCCAGCAGCTTATTTAATAGACGCACGAACACCGGGGAGCTGTTTTTT.